This T cell receptor (beta chain) was found in a study of blood T cell repertoires in COVID-19. Libraries were prepared by immunoSEQ multiplex PCR; TCRdb keeps only in-frame clonotypes and omits some of them. The data hold approximately 210,000 clones, with more than 70% observed a single time. Looked up from germline, CDR1 is GTSNPN and CDR2 is SVGIG (reference sequence). Trimming removed 6 bases at V and 1 base at J, with 12 bases between. The CDR3 is made up of 14 amino acids. Sample: peripheral blood. The genes are TRBV30 and TRBJ2-2; tentatively, D is TRBD1 (5 bases). The receptor's source is a woman between 50 and 59 years old with acute or convalescent COVID-19. CDR3 coding DNA: TGTGCCTGCTACAGGCCCTGGAACACCGGGGAGCTGTTTTTT. It codes for CACYRPWNTGELFF.